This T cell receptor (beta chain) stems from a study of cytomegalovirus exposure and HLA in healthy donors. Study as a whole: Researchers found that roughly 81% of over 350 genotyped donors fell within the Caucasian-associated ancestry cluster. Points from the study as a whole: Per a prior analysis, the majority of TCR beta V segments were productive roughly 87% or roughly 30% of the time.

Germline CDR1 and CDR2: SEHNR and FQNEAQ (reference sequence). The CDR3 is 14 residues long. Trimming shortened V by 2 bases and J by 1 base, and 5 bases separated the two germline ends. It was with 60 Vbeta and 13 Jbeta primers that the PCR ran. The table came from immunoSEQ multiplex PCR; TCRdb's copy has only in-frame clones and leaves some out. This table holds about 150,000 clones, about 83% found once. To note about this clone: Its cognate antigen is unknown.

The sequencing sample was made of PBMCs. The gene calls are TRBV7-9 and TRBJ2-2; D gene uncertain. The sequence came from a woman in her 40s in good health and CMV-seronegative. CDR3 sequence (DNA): TGTGCCAGCAGCTTATCCGTGAACACCGGGGAGCTGTTTTTT. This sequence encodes CASSLSVNTGELFF.